A single sample is the source of the 9 T cell receptor beta chains below, sequenced in a study of control samples from healthy donors and cancer patients. The data were produced by immunoSEQ multiplex PCR, yet TCRdb's version contains in-frame clones alone and is incomplete. The sample has roughly 27,000 clones; approximately 91% are singletons. The sequenced sample was PBMCs. These receptors came from a man over 45 with lung cancer.

V usage is TRBV6-6 and J usage is TRBJ2-2; D remains unclear. CDR3 length: 12 amino acids. CDR1 is MNHNY and CDR2 is SVGAGI in the germline V gene (reference sequence). Trimming cost V 0 bases and J 6 bases, with 2 bases left between them. CDR3 DNA: TGTGCCAGCAGTTACTCCGCCGGGGAGCTGTTTTTT. Its translation: CASSYSAGELFF.

The rearrangement joins TRBV24-1 to TRBJ1-5; perhaps TRBD1 as D (5 bases). The CDR3 contains 15 residues. V was pared by 9 bases and J by 2 bases, with 16 bases between. Germline V gene sequence: CDR1 KGHDR, CDR2 SFDVKD. In DNA form, the CDR3 reads TGTGCCACCGCCTCCAGCGGCAGGGGCAATCAGCCCCAGCATTTT. Protein product: CATASSGRGNQPQHF.

The V and J genes are TRBV10-3 and TRBJ2-2, with TRBD2 matching 10 bases. This CDR3 comprises 20 residues. Germline assignment: CDR1 ENHRY and CDR2 SYGVKD. Unmatched junction bases numbered 11, after V lost 0 bases and J lost 1 base. The CDR3 protein is CAISESSLAGALLNTGELFF. The CDR3 DNA follows: TGTGCCATCAGTGAGTCGAGTCTAGCGGGGGCCCTCCTGAACACCGGGGAGCTGTTTTTT.

The chain joins TRBV15 to TRBJ2-7; weak D call: TRBD1 (5 bases). This CDR3 spans 15 amino acids. The V gene's germline CDR1 is LNHNV and CDR2 YYDKDF (reference sequence). V lost 3 bases, J lost 3 bases, and 15 bases lay in between. The CDR3 coding sequence is TGTGCCACCAGCAGCCTCCAGGGTGTCGGCTACGAGCAGTACTTC. Amino acids: CATSSLQGVGYEQYF.

J is TRBJ1-2 and V is TRBV19, with 8 bases lining up with TRBD1. The CDR3 consists of 14 residues. Per the germline V gene, CDR1 is LNHDA and CDR2 is SQIVND (reference sequence). Trimming took 5 bases from V and 3 from J; bases not matched to a gene: 5. The CDR3, as DNA: TGTGCCAGTAGTCCTCCGGGACAGGACTATGGCTACACCTTC. It is translated as CASSPPGQDYGYTF. The full variable domain, in which reference TRBV19 and TRBJ1-2 provide the parts outside the CDR3, is DGGITQSPKYLFRKEGQNVTLSCEQNLNHDAMYWYRQDPGQGLRLIYYSQIVNDFQKGDIAEGYSVSREKKESFPLTVTSAQKNPTAFYLCASSPPGQDYGYTFGSGTRLTVV.

V is TRBV9 and J is TRBJ2-1; the match to TRBD1 covers 8 bases. CDR1 is SGDLS, CDR2 YYNGEE, per germline. This CDR3 comprises 15 residues. V was pared by 3 bases and J by 5 bases, with 7 bases of the junction left unmatched. CDR3 amino acids: CASSAPDRGDNEQFF. The CDR3 DNA is TGTGCCAGCAGCGCCCCAGACAGGGGCGACAATGAGCAGTTCTTC.

This chain links TRBV20-1 with TRBJ1-2; 8 bases align to TRBD1. The V gene's germline CDR1 is DFQATT and CDR2 SNEGSKA (reference sequence). Trimming took 3 bases from V and 8 from J; bases not matched to a gene: 2. The CDR3 consists of 11 residues. The CDR3 is CSARTGEGYTF. The CDR3 nucleotides read TGCAGTGCTAGGACAGGGGAAGGCTACACCTTC.

The chain uses TRBV7-2 and TRBJ2-3; no firm D call. The germline V gene encodes CDR1 SGHTA and CDR2 FQGNSA. The CDR3 length is 12 residues. V shed 0 bases and J shed 5 bases, with 3 bases lying between them. The CDR3 sequence: CASSLAIDTQYF. The CDR3 region has the DNA TGTGCCAGCAGCTTAGCTATAGATACGCAGTATTTT.

The chain carries TRBV18 and TRBJ2-7; tentatively, D is TRBD2 (5 bases). CDR1 is KGHSH, CDR2 LQKENI, per germline. This CDR3 region has 16 residues. The V gene lost 3 bases and the J gene lost 0 bases, with 15 bases spanning the gap. Here the CDR3 reads CASSPGDGISSYEQYF. The CDR3 nucleotides are TGTGCCAGCTCACCTGGCGACGGGATAAGCTCCTACGAGCAGTACTTC.